The rows below give T cell receptor beta chains drawn from one sample of a study of cytomegalovirus exposure and HLA in healthy donors. Some clones are missing from TCRdb's copy, which holds only in-frame ones; the method was immunoSEQ multiplex PCR. The data contain around 67,000 clones, 75% to 80% of them singletons. The sample comprised PBMCs. These TCRs come from a man between 18 and 35 years old in good health and CMV-seropositive. Each CDR3 is given without its conserved first and last residue. Each record gives: CDR3 protein, clone size, V gene, J gene. Some rows mark clone size as missing; the rest say once, few, many or name a class of expanded clone.

ASSIGAGFTEAF,NA,TRBV19,TRBJ1-1
SVKRVEAF,NA,TRBV29-1,TRBJ1-1
ASSQPVGTSGSLGNEQF,NA,TRBV5-1,TRBJ2-1
AWSASQVSSYNSPLH,NA,TRBV30,TRBJ1-6
ASSALGTANTEAF,few,TRBV5-4,TRBJ1-1
ASSLGDSIEAF,NA,TRBV7-9,TRBJ1-1
AWSVPGRGQPQH,NA,TRBV30,TRBJ1-5
ASSFSEMVYGYT,NA,TRBV28,TRBJ1-2
AWSLVRGEKLF,NA,TRBV30,TRBJ1-4
AWSSSGSEAF,NA,TRBV30,TRBJ1-1
GIEAGGNGYT,NA,TRBV29-1,TRBJ1-2
ASRLGQPQETQY,few,TRBV5-1,TRBJ2-5
PLGGGEQY,NA,TRBV30,TRBJ2-7
ASSDGRGRTEAF,few,TRBV6-6,TRBJ1-1
ASSPPGQPQH,NA,TRBV7-2,TRBJ1-5
ASSGLTGTPYSYEQY,few,TRBV6-1,TRBJ2-7
ASSSGVGETQY,NA,TRBV7-2,TRBJ2-5
ASSLQTSGANTGELF,once,TRBV7-6,TRBJ2-2
ASIAGGWEQY,once,TRBV2,TRBJ2-7
ASSEDRMNTEAF,few,TRBV5-4,TRBJ1-1
AWSGQPNTEAF,NA,TRBV30,TRBJ1-1
ASSQDLRESANEQF,NA,TRBV4-2,TRBJ2-1
AWSPLAGGETQY,NA,TRBV30,TRBJ2-5
SVLPELGAGYGYT,NA,TRBV29-1,TRBJ1-2
ASRDSQETQY,few,TRBV28,TRBJ2-5
ASSQEPQTRVANTEAF,NA,TRBV4-1,TRBJ1-1
ASSPQGAQAYEQY,NA,TRBV18,TRBJ2-7
ASRDRDRVNTEAF,NA,TRBV6-5,TRBJ1-1
ASSTKTQGTEAF,few,TRBV19,TRBJ1-1
ASSSHGQVYEQY,NA,TRBV5-1,TRBJ2-7
ASYPRDSFYEQY,once,TRBV28,TRBJ2-7
SVRDRGYNYGYT,NA,TRBV29-1,TRBJ1-2
ASSPDSSKQF,NA,TRBV4-2,TRBJ2-1